These 25 T cell receptor beta chains were sequenced from one sample in a study of cytomegalovirus exposure and HLA in healthy donors. PCR amplification relied on 60 Vbeta primers (plus 13 Jbeta primers). Sequencing was performed with immunoSEQ multiplex PCR; in TCRdb, only in-frame clones are kept and a portion is missing. This sample has about 160,000 clones, with over 65% found just once. Source material: PBMCs. The receptors derive from a woman aged 40 to 50 in good health and CMV-seropositive.

This clone was detected only a few times. V gene TRBV5-6 combines with J gene TRBJ1-1; D not certain. Trimming took off 0 bases at V and 10 bases at J, with 10 bases between the two ends. The germline V gene has CDR1 SGHDT and CDR2 YYEEEE. The CDR3 has 12 residues. Here the CDR3 DNA reads TGTGCCAGCAGCTTGGACGGTGTGCGAGCTTTCTTT. Protein: CASSLDGVRAFF.

This chain connects TRBV5-8 to TRBJ2-5; no clear D. The CDR3 is made up of 14 amino acids. V was shortened by 4 bases and J by 5 bases, with 15 bases between the two germline ends. Germline V gene data show CDR1 as SGHTS and CDR2 as YDEGEE. The chain's CDR3 is CASSEFQPGETQYF. The CDR3 nucleotides read TGTGCCAGCAGCGAGTTCCAGCCCGGGGAGACCCAGTACTTC.

V usage is TRBV28 and J usage is TRBJ2-5, with TRBD2 identical over 11 bases. This CDR3 region has 16 residues. The V gene end was trimmed by 5 bases and the J gene end by 5 bases; junction bases not matched to a gene: 10. Germline V lookup: CDR1 MDHEN, CDR2 SYDVKM. The CDR3 DNA reads as TGTGCCAGCAGTCCAACACTAGCGGGAGCAAGGGAGACCCAGTACTTC. Translating it yields CASSPTLAGARETQYF.

The J gene is TRBJ2-7, the V gene TRBV7-2; no definite D call. This CDR3 region has 14 residues. Germline loops: CDR1 SGHTA, CDR2 FQGNSA. Trimming took off 2 bases at V and 3 bases at J, with 11 bases between the two ends. CDR3 sequence: CASSLNSNNYEQYF. Here the CDR3 DNA reads TGTGCCAGCAGCTTAAACAGCAATAACTACGAGCAGTACTTC.

This rearrangement joins TRBV28 to TRBJ2-7; D perhaps matches TRBD1 (6 bases). V gave up 5 bases and J gave up 3 bases, with 11 bases separating them. CDR3 length equals 13 residues. CDR1 and CDR2 (germline): MDHEN, SYDVKM. CDR3 sequence: CASSTPGVYEQYF. CDR3 nucleotide sequence: TGTGCCAGCAGTACTCCAGGGGTCTACGAGCAGTACTTC.

This clone appeared a few times. This sequence joins TRBV7-9 and TRBJ1-1, with D unclear. Germline V gene lookup returns CDR1 SEHNR and CDR2 FQNEAQ (reference sequence). This CDR3 has 10 amino acids. Trimming left V 6 bases short and J 4 bases short, with 3 bases between. The chain's CDR3 is CASRATEAFF. The CDR3 DNA reads as TGTGCCAGCAGGGCCACTGAAGCTTTCTTT.

The J gene is TRBJ1-1, the V gene TRBV29-1; D is unresolved. Per the germline V gene, CDR1 is SQVTM and CDR2 is ANQGSEA. V lost 1 base and J lost 6, with 12 bases in between. The CDR3 length is 13 residues. The CDR3 sequence: CSVEGEGWAEAFF. The CDR3 DNA reads TGCAGCGTTGAAGGGGAGGGCTGGGCTGAAGCTTTCTTT.

The chain combines TRBV15 with TRBJ2-2, with TRBD2 identical over 9 bases. CDR3 length: 15 residues. V shed 5 bases, J shed 7 bases, and the junction held 8 bases outside the gene matches. Germline V gene sequence: CDR1 LNHNV, CDR2 YYDKDF (reference sequence). Written as DNA, the CDR3 is TGTGCCACCAGCTCGTATAGCGGGAGTAGCGGGGAGCTGTTTTTT. Translation gives CATSSYSGSSGELFF.

The rearrangement joins TRBV19 to TRBJ1-5; D is undetermined. CDR1 LNHDA and CDR2 SQIVND come from the germline V gene (reference sequence). This CDR3 is 13 amino acids long. V shed 7 bases and J shed 7 bases, with 14 bases lying between them. CDR3 loop: CASKTRVGQPQHF. DNA for the CDR3: TGTGCCAGTAAAACGCGGGTGGGACAGCCCCAGCATTTT.

The chain couples TRBV7-8 to TRBJ2-7; TRBD1 agrees at 8 bases. The CDR3 covers 17 residues. V gave up 2 bases and J gave up 3 bases; unmatched junction bases: 12. Germline lookup yields CDR1 SGHVS and CDR2 FQNEAQ. The CDR3 DNA sequence: TGTGCCAGCAGCTTACTGTGGGAGAACAGGGGGAACTACGAGCAGTACTTC. It encodes CASSLLWENRGNYEQYF. The variable domain in full, with the rest retrieved from reference TRBV7-8 and TRBJ2-7, is GAGVSQSPRYKVAKRGQDVALRCDPISGHVSLFWYQQALGQGPEFLTYFQNEAQLDKSGLPSDRFFAERPEGSVSTLKIQRTQQEDSAVYLCASSLLWENRGNYEQYFGPGTRLTVT.

This clone has a handful of counts. The chain is built from TRBV5-1 and TRBJ2-7, with 12 bases matching TRBD1. The CDR3 spans 15 residues. The germline CDR1 and CDR2 sequences are SGHRS and YFSETQ. J was trimmed by 2 bases and V by 4 bases; bases with no gene match: 4. The CDR3 nucleotides read TGCGCCAGCAGCACGGGACAGGGGGCGACCTACGAGCAGTACTTC. The encoded protein is CASSTGQGATYEQYF. The variable domain in full, completed from reference TRBV5-1 and TRBJ2-7, reads KAGVTQTPRYLIKTRGQQVTLSCSPISGHRSVSWYQQTPGQGLQFLFEYFSETQRNKGNFPGRFSGRQFSNSRSEMNVSTLELGDSALYLCASSTGQGATYEQYFGPGTRLTVT.

In this sample, this clone turned up once. The chain employs TRBV15 and TRBJ2-5; a weak D match, TRBD1 (6 bases). The V end lost 6 bases, the J end lost 2 bases, and 10 bases lay between the germline ends. From germline, CDR1 is LNHNV and CDR2 YYDKDF (reference sequence). The CDR3 runs 13 residues. The CDR3 nucleotides are TGTGCCACCAGTGGGGGCGTTCAAGAGACCCAGTACTTC. It specifies CATSGGVQETQYF.

The genes are TRBV15 and TRBJ2-1; TRBD2 agrees at 9 bases. The V segment lost 0 bases and the J segment 0 bases; nucleotides outside the gene matches: 0. Germline V CDR1 and CDR2: LNHNV, YYDKDF (reference sequence). The CDR3 consists of 16 residues. This CDR3 reads CATSRDSGSSYNEQFF. The CDR3 DNA reads TGTGCCACCAGCAGAGATAGCGGGAGCTCCTACAATGAGCAGTTCTTC.

V and J are TRBV6-6 and TRBJ1-2; D is uncertain. CDR1 MNHNY and CDR2 SVGAGI come from the germline V gene (reference sequence). Trimming removed 6 bases at V and 3 bases at J, with 11 bases between. The CDR3 totals 13 residues. For the CDR3, the DNA is TGTGCCAGCAGAGGTGGGCAGGACTATGGCTACACCTTC. It yields the protein CASRGGQDYGYTF.

The sample holds one count of this clone. The chain carries TRBV6-6 and TRBJ2-3; TRBD2 matches at 7 bases. This CDR3 is built from 15 residues. V shed 0 bases and J 5 bases; nucleotides not matched to a gene: 5. Germline values: CDR1 MNHNY, CDR2 SVGAGI (reference sequence). The CDR3 nucleotides read TGTGCCAGCAGTTACTCGTCGGGGGAGGGAGATACGCAGTATTTT. It translates to CASSYSSGEGDTQYF.

The chain couples TRBV10-3 to TRBJ1-6; TRBD1 is a possible D gene (6 bases). This CDR3 is built from 14 residues. Looked up from germline, CDR1 is ENHRY and CDR2 is SYGVKD. Trimming pared 4 bases from V and 6 bases from J, leaving 10 bases between. The CDR3 DNA reads as TGTGCCATCAGTGCAGGGGCCCGTAATTCACCCCTCCACTTT. This sequence encodes CAISAGARNSPLHF.

J is TRBJ1-5 and V is TRBV4-3; D gene ambiguous. The CDR3 length is 15 residues. Trimming pared 0 bases from V and 0 bases from J, leaving 6 bases between. Germline V gives CDR1 LGHNA, CDR2 YSLEER. CDR3 sequence (DNA): TGCGCCAGCAGCCAAGATCTTTATAGCAATCAGCCCCAGCATTTT. This codes for CASSQDLYSNQPQHF.

A few counts support this clone. The chain carries TRBV9 and TRBJ2-5; TRBD2 agrees at 10 bases. V dropped 1 base and J dropped 2; count of bases not matched to a gene: 2. The CDR3 is 15 residues long. In germline, CDR1 is SGDLS, CDR2 YYNGEE. The CDR3 is CASSVLAGAQETQYF. CDR3 nucleotides: TGTGCCAGCAGCGTACTAGCGGGGGCACAAGAGACCCAGTACTTC.

V and J are TRBV4-3 and TRBJ2-2, with 9 bases matching TRBD2. The trim removed 0 bases at V and 4 bases at J, leaving 9 bases unmatched. The CDR3 spans 18 residues. From germline, CDR1 is LGHNA and CDR2 YSLEER. CDR3 region: CASSQEPSGTGFTGELFF. CDR3 DNA: TGCGCCAGCAGCCAAGAACCTAGCGGGACGGGTTTCACCGGGGAGCTGTTTTTT.

The J gene is TRBJ2-7, the V gene TRBV29-1; D not resolved. V lost 4 bases to trimming and J lost 0 bases, with 13 bases between them. This CDR3 has 14 amino acids. Germline V gives CDR1 SQVTM, CDR2 ANQGSEA. As DNA, the CDR3 is TGCAGCGTTGTAGTCTTTACAGTCTCCTACGAGCAGTACTTC. It yields the protein CSVVVFTVSYEQYF.

This chain links TRBV4-2 with TRBJ2-1, with 9 positions matching TRBD2. Per the germline V gene, CDR1 is LGHNA and CDR2 is YNFKEQ. CDR3 length: 13 residues. The junction had 3 bases not matched to a gene; V was cut back by 3 bases and J by 9 bases. CDR3 amino acids: CASSQGLAGEQFF. The CDR3 DNA sequence: TGTGCCAGCAGCCAGGGACTAGCTGGTGAGCAGTTCTTC.

This clone was picked up a small number of times. This chain connects TRBV6-5 to TRBJ1-1; 7 bases align to TRBD1. With 2 bases clipped from V and 4 bases from J, the junction kept 4 bases outside the gene matches. Germline loops: CDR1 MNHEY, CDR2 SVGAGI. This CDR3 has 14 residues. CDR3 protein: CASSYDRVATEAFF. In nucleotides, the CDR3 is TGTGCCAGCAGTTACGACAGGGTTGCCACTGAAGCTTTCTTT.

The chain recombines TRBV6-5 with TRBJ2-1, with D tentatively TRBD2 (5 bases). Germline V gene data show CDR1 as MNHEY and CDR2 as SVGAGI. The length of the CDR3 is 12 residues. V was clipped by 5 bases and J by 8 bases, with 10 bases between them. The CDR3 protein is CASSPRGYEQFF. The CDR3 DNA follows: TGTGCCAGCAGTCCGCGCGGGTATGAGCAGTTCTTC.

The J gene is TRBJ1-1, the V gene TRBV15; D call uncertain. The CDR3 sequence is 14 residues long. Germline-derived CDR1 and CDR2 are LNHNV and YYDKDF (reference sequence). V dropped 0 bases and J dropped 7 bases, with 12 bases sitting between them. The CDR3 sequence: CATSRDQVAGEAFF. CDR3 DNA sequence: TGTGCCACCAGCAGAGATCAGGTTGCGGGTGAAGCTTTCTTT.

The J gene is TRBJ2-3, the V gene TRBV19; D may be TRBD2 (6 bases). CDR1 LNHDA and CDR2 SQIVND come from the germline V gene (reference sequence). The CDR3 runs 15 residues. With 6 bases removed from V and 2 bases from J, the gap between germline ends came to 15 bases. This CDR3 reads CASRPSRGTTDTQYF. Written as DNA, the CDR3 is TGTGCCAGTAGACCTTCACGGGGGACCACAGATACGCAGTATTTT. Variable domain in full (rest from reference TRBV19 and TRBJ2-3): DGGITQSPKYLFRKEGQNVTLSCEQNLNHDAMYWYRQDPGQGLRLIYYSQIVNDFQKGDIAEGYSVSREKKESFPLTVTSAQKNPTAFYLCASRPSRGTTDTQYFGPGTRLTVL.